The 12 T cell receptor beta chains reported below all come from one sample, sequenced in a study of T cell changes during pregnancy in multiple sclerosis. Sequenced by immunoSEQ multiplex PCR; TCRdb stores in-frame clones only, minus some. This sample carries about 75,000 clones, about 93% of them seen once, and the ten largest clones take roughly 0.13%. Sequenced here: CD4+ T cells from peripheral blood mononuclear cells, sampled after pregnancy. These receptors all stem from a female donor with multiple sclerosis, enrolled in a pregnancy study.

V usage is TRBV28 and J usage is TRBJ2-1, with a possible D match to TRBD2 (5 bases). V lost 6 bases and J 3 bases, leaving 9 bases between the germline ends. Germline V gene data show CDR1 as MDHEN and CDR2 as SYDVKM. This CDR3 is built from 13 residues. The chain's CDR3 is CASRRLNYNEQFF. CDR3 DNA: TGTGCCAGCAGGAGACTAAACTACAATGAGCAGTTCTTC.

The J gene is TRBJ2-7, the V gene TRBV23-1; tentative D call: TRBD1 (5 bases). TRBV23-1 has ORF status, its function being uncertain. V was shortened by 4 bases and J by 6 bases, with 10 bases between the two germline ends. The CDR3 runs to 12 residues. CDR3 DNA: TGCGCCAGCAGTCCTCAGGGTGCCGAGCAGTACTTC. Its translation is CASSPQGAEQYF.

With regard to this clone: Other DNA sequences in the sample encode the same CDR3. J is TRBJ2-3 and V is TRBV9; a weak D match, TRBD1 (6 bases). With 0 bases removed from V and 1 base from J, the gap between germline ends came to 6 bases. Looked up from germline, CDR1 is SGDLS and CDR2 is YYNGEE. The CDR3 sequence is 14 residues long. DNA for the CDR3: TGTGCCAGCAGCGTAGGGACAGGCACAGATACGCAGTATTTT. It codes for CASSVGTGTDTQYF. Full variable domain (remainder filled in from reference TRBV9 and TRBJ2-3): DSGVTQTPKHLITATGQRVTLRCSPRSGDLSVYWYQQSLDQGLQFLIQYYNGEERAKGNILERFSAQQFPDLHSELNLSSLELGDSALYFCASSVGTGTDTQYFGPGTRLTVL.

The CDR3 nucleotides read TGTGCTTCTTCTGGCGGGAGGGCAGAGACCCAGTACTTC. It codes for CASSGGRAETQYF. V gene TRBV30 combines with J gene TRBJ2-5; 9 positions match TRBD2. The V gene's germline CDR1 is GTSNPN and CDR2 SVGIG (reference sequence). CDR3 length: 13 residues. Supplemented by reference TRBV30 and TRBJ2-5, the full variable domain reads SQTIHQWPATLVQPVGSPLSLECTVEGTSNPNLYWYRQAAGRGLQLLFYSVGIGQISSEVPQNLSASRPQDRQFILSSKKLLLSDSGFYLCASSGGRAETQYFGPGTRLLVL.

CDR3 protein: CASSPGGYNEQFF. The CDR3 DNA reads TGTGCCAGCAGCCCGGGAGGGTACAATGAGCAGTTCTTC. The chain links TRBV2 to TRBJ2-1, with 8 nucleotides matching TRBD2. The CDR3 loop spans 13 amino acids. V dropped 6 bases and J dropped 4; count of bases not matched to a gene: 2. The germline V gene has CDR1 SNHLY and CDR2 FYNNEI.

V usage is TRBV20-1 and J usage is TRBJ1-2, with TRBD1 matching 10 bases. From germline, CDR1 is DFQATT and CDR2 SNEGSKA (reference sequence). This CDR3 spans 11 amino acids. The V gene end was trimmed by 5 bases and the J gene end by 7 bases; junction bases not matched to a gene: 1. CDR3 amino acids: CSAGQGGGYTF. The CDR3 DNA follows: TGCAGTGCTGGACAGGGGGGTGGCTACACCTTC.

This clone was seen just once. This chain uses TRBV28 with TRBJ2-7, with TRBD2 matching over 13 bases. Germline lookup yields CDR1 MDHEN and CDR2 SYDVKM. Germline trimming cut 7 bases from V and 0 bases from J; bases unmatched to any gene: 6. The CDR3 has 16 amino acids. The CDR3 here is CASTELAGGSSYEQYF. CDR3 bases: TGTGCCAGCACGGAACTAGCGGGAGGGAGCTCCTACGAGCAGTACTTC.

The chain joins TRBV5-4 to TRBJ2-7, with 10 nucleotides matching TRBD2. The CDR3 totals 16 residues. V gave up 2 bases and J gave up 5 bases; unmatched junction bases: 10. The germline V gene encodes CDR1 SGHNT and CDR2 YYREEE (reference sequence). CDR3 sequence (DNA): TGTGCCAGCAGCTTCCCGGGGCTAGCGGGAGCTGACGAGCAGTACTTC. Protein: CASSFPGLAGADEQYF.

The V and J genes are TRBV11-2 and TRBJ2-3; 12 bases agree with TRBD2. The V gene end was trimmed by 1 base and the J gene end by 6 bases; junction bases not matched to a gene: 5. The germline CDR1 and CDR2 sequences are SGHAT and FQNNGV. There are 16 residues in the CDR3. The CDR3 DNA reads TGTGCCAGCAGCTTAGTTCTAGCGGGAGGGGGGGATACGCAGTATTTT. Amino acid sequence: CASSLVLAGGGDTQYF. Together with reference TRBV11-2 and TRBJ2-3, the CDR3 gives the full variable domain: EAGVAQSPRYKIIEKRQSVAFWCNPISGHATLYWYQQILGQGPKLLIQFQNNGVVDDSQLPKDRFSAERLKGVDSTLKIQPAKLEDSAVYLCASSLVLAGGGDTQYFGPGTRLTVL.

The V gene is TRBV7-9, the J gene TRBJ2-5; no clear D gene. Germline loops: CDR1 SEHNR, CDR2 FQNEAQ (reference sequence). The length of the CDR3 is 12 residues. V was trimmed by 7 bases and J by 5 bases, leaving 11 bases between them. The CDR3 sequence is CASNGDFETQYF. The CDR3 nucleotides are TGTGCCAGCAACGGAGACTTTGAGACCCAGTACTTC.

V usage is TRBV4-1 and J usage is TRBJ2-7, with D possibly being TRBD2 (6 bases). Trimming removed 3 bases at V and 4 bases at J, with 19 bases between. This CDR3 contains 16 residues. The V gene's germline CDR1 is MGHRA and CDR2 YSYEKL. The CDR3 bases are TGCGCCAGCAGCCACGAGAAAGGGGACTTGGAGTACGAGCAGTACTTC. Translation: CASSHEKGDLEYEQYF.

The chain recombines TRBV5-4 with TRBJ1-4; D unclear. Germline V gene sequence: CDR1 SGHNT, CDR2 YYREEE (reference sequence). The CDR3 is made up of 14 amino acids. Trimming stripped 4 bases from V and 8 bases from J, with 15 bases between. The CDR3 spells CASSPTGRGEKLFF. The CDR3 DNA reads as TGTGCCAGCAGCCCCACGGGGAGAGGGGAAAAACTGTTTTTT.